This T cell receptor beta chain was sequenced for a study of OX40 agonist ivuxolimab in advanced cancers. The CDR3 length is 16 residues. Germline-derived CDR1 and CDR2 are SGHVS and FQNEAQ. Trimming cost V 4 bases and J 4 bases, with 18 bases left between them. Measured with immunoSEQ multiplex PCR; TCRdb has only the in-frame clones, and not every one. The table includes more than 30,000 clones, 70% to 90% detected once. The receptor was isolated from an adult with an advanced solid tumor such as melanoma, head and neck, liver or kidney cancer. The specimen was CD4+ or CD8+ T cells sorted from blood, collected in a trial of the OX40 agonist ivuxolimab. The J gene is TRBJ2-3, the V gene TRBV7-8; D remains ambiguous. The DNA for the CDR3 is TGTGCCAGCAGCTACCGGACCCGAACGCTTTCAGATACGCAGTATTTT. Translated: CASSYRTRTLSDTQYF.